This TCR beta chain was recorded in a study of blood T cell repertoires in COVID-19. Study information: From the United States, Italy and Spain came samples of acute and convalescent COVID-19. Sources were T cells, B-cell-depleted T cells, or PBMCs; the material itself was cDNA or gDNA.

Original analysis: Estimation of nucleated cell counts was performed using reference gene primer amplification. Sequenced by immunoSEQ multiplex PCR; TCRdb stores in-frame clones only, minus some. That table gives V, J and clone size, and the DNA gave D and trimming. Found here are 200,000 to 300,000 clones, around 90% of them singletons; the top ten hold 0.7%. Trimming took 4 bases from V and 4 from J, leaving 5 bases between them. From germline, CDR1 is SGHDN and CDR2 FVKESK. The CDR3 contains 13 residues. This rearrangement joins TRBV14 to TRBJ1-6; D call uncertain. This sequence originates from a human donor in a cohort sampled during active COVID-19. Sequencing was performed on peripheral blood. DNA of the CDR3: TGTGCCAGCAGCCCCCCATATAATTCACCCCTCCACTTT. This sequence encodes CASSPPYNSPLHF. The whole variable domain, remainder taken from reference TRBV14 and TRBJ1-6, is EAGVTQFPSHSVIEKGQTVTLRCDPISGHDNLYWYRRVMGKEIKFLLHFVKESKQDESGMPNNRFLAERTGGTYSTLKVQPAELEDSGVYFCASSPPYNSPLHFGNGTRLTVT.